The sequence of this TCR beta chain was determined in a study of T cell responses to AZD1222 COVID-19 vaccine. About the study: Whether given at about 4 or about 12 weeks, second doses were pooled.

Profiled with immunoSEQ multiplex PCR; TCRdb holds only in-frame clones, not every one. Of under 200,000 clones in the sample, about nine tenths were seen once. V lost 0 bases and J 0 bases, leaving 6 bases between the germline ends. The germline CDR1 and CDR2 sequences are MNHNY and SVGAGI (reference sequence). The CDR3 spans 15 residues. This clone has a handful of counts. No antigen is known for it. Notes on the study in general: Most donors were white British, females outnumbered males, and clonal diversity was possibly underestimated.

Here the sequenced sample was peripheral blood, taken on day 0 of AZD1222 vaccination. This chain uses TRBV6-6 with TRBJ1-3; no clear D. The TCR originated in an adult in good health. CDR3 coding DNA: TGTGCCAGCAGTTACTCAGGGATCTCTGGAAACACCATATATTTT. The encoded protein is CASSYSGISGNTIYF.